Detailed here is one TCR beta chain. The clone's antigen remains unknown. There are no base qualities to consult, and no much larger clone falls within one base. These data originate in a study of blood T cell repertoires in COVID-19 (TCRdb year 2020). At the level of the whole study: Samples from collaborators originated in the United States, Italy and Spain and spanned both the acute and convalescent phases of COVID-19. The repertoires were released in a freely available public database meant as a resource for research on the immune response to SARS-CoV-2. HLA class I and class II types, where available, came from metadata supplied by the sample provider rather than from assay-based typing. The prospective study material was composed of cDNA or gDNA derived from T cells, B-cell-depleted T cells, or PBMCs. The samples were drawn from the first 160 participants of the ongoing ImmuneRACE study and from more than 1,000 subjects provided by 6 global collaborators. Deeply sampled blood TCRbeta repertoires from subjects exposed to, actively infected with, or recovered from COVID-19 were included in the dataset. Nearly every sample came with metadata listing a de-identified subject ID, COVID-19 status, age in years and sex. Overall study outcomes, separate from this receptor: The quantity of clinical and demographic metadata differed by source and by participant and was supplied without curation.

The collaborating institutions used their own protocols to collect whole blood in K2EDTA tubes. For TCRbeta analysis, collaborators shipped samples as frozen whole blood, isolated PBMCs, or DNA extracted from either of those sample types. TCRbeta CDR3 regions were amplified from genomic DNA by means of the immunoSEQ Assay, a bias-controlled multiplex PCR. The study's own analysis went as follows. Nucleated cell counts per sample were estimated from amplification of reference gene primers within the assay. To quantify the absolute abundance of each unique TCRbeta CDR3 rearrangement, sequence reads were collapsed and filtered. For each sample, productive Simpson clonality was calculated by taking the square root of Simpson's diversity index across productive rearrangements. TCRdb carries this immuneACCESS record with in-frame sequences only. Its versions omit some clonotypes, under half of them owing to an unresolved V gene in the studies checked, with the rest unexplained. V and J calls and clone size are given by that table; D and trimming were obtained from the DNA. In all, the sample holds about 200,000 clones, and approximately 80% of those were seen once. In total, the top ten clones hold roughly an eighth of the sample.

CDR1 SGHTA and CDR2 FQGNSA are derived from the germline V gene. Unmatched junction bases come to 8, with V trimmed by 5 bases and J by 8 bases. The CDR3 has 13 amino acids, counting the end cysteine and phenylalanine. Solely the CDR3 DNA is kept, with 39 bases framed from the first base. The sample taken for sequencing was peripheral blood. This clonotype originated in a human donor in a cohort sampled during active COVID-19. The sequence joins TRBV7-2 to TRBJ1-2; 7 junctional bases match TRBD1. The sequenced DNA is TGTGCCAGCAGCCTGTTCACAGGGGAGGGCTACACCTTC. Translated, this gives CASSLFTGEGYTF. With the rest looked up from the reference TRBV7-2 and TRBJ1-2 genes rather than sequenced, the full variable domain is GAGVSQSPSNKVTEKGKDVELRCDPISGHTALYWYRQSLGQGLEFLIYFQGNSAPDKSGLPSDRFSAERTGGSVSTLTIQRTQQEDSAVYLCASSLFTGEGYTFGSGTRLTVV.